These 14 T cell receptor beta chains originate from one sample sequenced in a study of blood T cells in healthy people across ages. A sample-barcoded 5' primer and a J-beta primer mix were used in a second PCR of roughly 6 to 12 cycles. TCRdb reprocessed the 5' RACE reads via MiXCR and lists one record per CDR3 protein. The sample holds more than 700,000 distinct CDR3 sequences; approximately 55% are singletons and the top ten take approximately 40%. Sequenced input: blood. The receptors originated from a man older than 75 in good health.

V is TRBV6-6 and J is TRBJ1-1, with a weak D call TRBD1 (5 bases). This CDR3 is built from 13 residues. CDR1 and CDR2 from the germline V gene are MNHNY and SVGAGI (reference sequence). V was clipped by 2 bases and J by 7 bases, with 11 bases between them. The DNA of the CDR3 is TGTGCCAGCAGTTACGGGGCAGGGTATGAAGCTTTCTTT. It codes for CASSYGAGYEAFF.

The genes are TRBV5-1 and TRBJ2-5, with D tentatively TRBD1 (5 bases). The CDR3 is 11 amino acids. Germline-derived CDR1 and CDR2 are SGHRS and YFSETQ. V dropped 0 bases and J dropped 12 bases, with 9 bases sitting between them. The CDR3 spells CASSLETEKYF. CDR3 bases: TGCGCCAGCAGCTTGGAGACAGAAAAGTACTTC.

This clonotype has just a few counts. V is TRBV20-1 and J is TRBJ2-1; 7 bases align to TRBD2. The CDR3 spans 15 residues. CDR1 and CDR2 from the germline V gene are DFQATT and SNEGSKA (reference sequence). V gave up 2 bases and J gave up 6 bases; unmatched junction bases: 10. The CDR3 here is CSARPSREVSNEQFF. CDR3 coding DNA: TGCAGTGCTAGACCCTCCCGGGAGGTGAGCAATGAGCAGTTCTTC.

The chain employs TRBV20-1 and TRBJ2-3; 7 bases fit TRBD1. CDR3 length: 16 amino acids. Per the germline V gene, CDR1 is DFQATT and CDR2 is SNEGSKA (reference sequence). J was trimmed by 14 bases and V by 5 bases; bases with no gene match: 25. CDR3 nucleotide sequence: TGCAGTGCTCTTTCCTTGACAGGGCTCCTGGAAAGATACGCGTATTTT. This encodes CSALSLTGLLERYAYF.

A few counts support this clonotype. The V gene is TRBV21-1, the J gene TRBJ2-3; TRBD2 was called by the table and not checked on the DNA. TRBV21-1 is a pseudogene. This CDR3 has 15 amino acids. The CDR3: CASSKGGTSGRYAYF. CDR3 DNA: TGTGCCAGCAGCAAAGGGGGGACTAGCGGCCGATACGCGTATTTT.

The chain carries TRBV5-1 and TRBJ1-1, with D maybe TRBD1 (5 bases). CDR3 length: 15 residues. Germline assignment: CDR1 SGHRS and CDR2 YFSETQ. The V and J ends lost 1 base and 4 bases respectively, with 14 bases between them. CDR3 in amino acids: CASSLTGGSSTEAFF. The CDR3 region has the DNA TGCGCCAGCAGCTTGACGGGGGGTTCGAGCACTGAAGCTTTCTTT.

This clonotype came up a few times. The chain combines TRBV12-3 or TRBV12-4 with TRBJ2-2, with D tentatively TRBD1 (6 bases). The CDR3 totals 13 residues. The V end lost 6 bases, the J end lost 1 base, and 6 bases lay between the germline ends. CDR3 residues: CASRQGNTGELFF. CDR3 nucleotide sequence: TGTGCCAGCAGACAGGGGAACACCGGGGAGCTGTTTTTT.

The chain has TRBV6-5 and TRBJ2-3; tentatively, D is TRBD2 (6 bases). Per the germline V gene, CDR1 is MNHEY and CDR2 is SVGAGI. Between the trimmed V and J ends, which lost 7 bases and 6 bases, there was a span of 11 bases. The CDR3 length is 12 residues. The CDR3 DNA is TGTGCCAGCATCCAGGAGGGGGATACGCAGTATTTT. It yields the protein CASIQEGDTQYF.

This clonotype occurred once. The chain uses TRBV20-1 and TRBJ2-1; 12 positions match TRBD2. With 3 bases clipped from V and 2 bases from J, the junction kept 5 bases outside the gene matches. This CDR3 contains 16 residues. Germline CDR1 and CDR2: DFQATT and SNEGSKA (reference sequence). The CDR3 protein is CSARTSGSKPYNEQFF. The CDR3 DNA follows: TGCAGTGCTAGGACTAGCGGGAGTAAGCCCTACAATGAGCAGTTCTTC.

This chain links TRBV18 with TRBJ2-3; 10 bases fit TRBD2. CDR1 is KGHSH and CDR2 is LQKENI in the germline V gene. V was clipped by 3 bases and J by 14 bases; unmatched bases: 23. The CDR3 has 18 amino acids. CDR3 bases: TGTGCCAGCTCACCCCGGGAGATTACTAGCGGGAACCACAGATACGCGTATTTT. Protein product: CASSPREITSGNHRYAYF.

This rearrangement joins TRBV7-9 to TRBJ1-2, with TRBD1 matching over 8 bases. The CDR3 contains 13 residues. Looked up from germline, CDR1 is SEHNR and CDR2 is FQNEAQ (reference sequence). The V gene end was trimmed by 5 bases and the J gene end by 7 bases; junction bases not matched to a gene: 6. The CDR3 loop reads CASSISTGVGYTF. In DNA form, the CDR3 reads TGTGCCAGCAGCATATCGACAGGGGTTGGCTACACCTTC.

The gene calls are TRBV9 and TRBJ2-5, with TRBD1 as a possible D gene (6 bases). The CDR3 loop spans 12 amino acids. V lost 7 bases to trimming and J lost 0 bases, with 7 bases between them. Germline lookup yields CDR1 SGDLS and CDR2 YYNGEE. CDR3 sequence: CASGQNQETQYF. The CDR3 coding sequence is TGTGCCAGCGGACAGAACCAAGAGACCCAGTACTTC.

The rearrangement joins TRBV4-2 to TRBJ2-5, with 9 bases fitting TRBD2. Germline trimming cut 5 bases from V and 3 bases from J; bases unmatched to any gene: 1. Germline V CDR1 and CDR2: LGHNA, YNFKEQ. The CDR3 runs to 13 residues. The CDR3 DNA reads TGTGCCAGCAGCATAGCGGGAGAAGAGACCCAGTACTTC. Translating it yields CASSIAGEETQYF.

The CDR3 reads CASSHLGRASGPYEQYF. As DNA, the CDR3 is TGTGCCAGCAGCCATTTGGGTAGGGCTAGCGGACCCTACGAGCAGTACTTC. V gene TRBV7-2 combines with J gene TRBJ2-7, with 7 positions matching TRBD2. Germline CDR1 is SGHTA and CDR2 is FQGNSA. After removal of 5 bases from V and 2 bases from J, the junction contained 15 bases not matched to a gene. The CDR3 totals 17 residues.